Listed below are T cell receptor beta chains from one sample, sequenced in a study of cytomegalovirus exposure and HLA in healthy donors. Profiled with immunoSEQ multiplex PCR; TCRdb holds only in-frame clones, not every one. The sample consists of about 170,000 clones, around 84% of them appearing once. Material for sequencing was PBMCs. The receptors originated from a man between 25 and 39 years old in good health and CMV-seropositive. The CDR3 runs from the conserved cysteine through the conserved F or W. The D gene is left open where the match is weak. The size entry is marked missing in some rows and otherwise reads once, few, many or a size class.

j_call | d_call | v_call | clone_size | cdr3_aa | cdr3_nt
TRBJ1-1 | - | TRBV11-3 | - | CASSLDGWQGHTEAFF | TGTGCCAGCAGCTTAGATGGTTGGCAGGGCCACACTGAAGCTTTCTTT
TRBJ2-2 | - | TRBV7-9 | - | CASSLGRGFLNTGELFF | TGTGCCAGCAGCTTGGGAAGGGGGTTTCTGAACACCGGGGAGCTGTTTTTT
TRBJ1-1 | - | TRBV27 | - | CASRNLLGQKIDMNTEAFF | TGTGCCAGCCGCAACCTCCTCGGACAGAAAATAGACATGAACACTGAAGCTTTCTTT
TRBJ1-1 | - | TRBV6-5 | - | CASSLSAGGATEAFF | TGTGCCAGCAGTCTTTCAGCGGGGGGCGCGACTGAAGCTTTCTTT
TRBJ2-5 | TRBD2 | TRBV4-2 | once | CASSREPGLAGGETQYF | TGTGCCAGCAGCCGCGAACCGGGACTAGCGGGAGGAGAGACCCAGTACTTC
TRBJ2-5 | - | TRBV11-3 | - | CASSFGTNQETQYF | TGTGCCAGCAGCTTTGGGACAAACCAAGAGACCCAGTACTTC
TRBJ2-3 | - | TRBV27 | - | CASSWDWTTEQYF | TGTGCCAGCAGTTGGGACTGGACTACCGAGCAGTATTTT
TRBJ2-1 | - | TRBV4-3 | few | CASSQEQVYNEQFF | TGCGCCAGCAGCCAAGAACAGGTTTACAATGAGCAGTTCTTC
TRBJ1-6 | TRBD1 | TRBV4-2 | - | CASSQDRGQDNSPLHF | TGTGCCAGCAGCCAAGATCGGGGACAGGATAATTCACCCCTCCACTTT
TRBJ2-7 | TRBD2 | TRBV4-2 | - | CASSQDVRAGGIEQYF | TGTGCCAGCAGCCAAGATGTTAGGGCGGGAGGAATCGAGCAGTACTTC
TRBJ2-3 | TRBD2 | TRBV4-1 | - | CASSQGRLAGTDTQYF | TGCGCCAGCAGCCAAGGTAGACTAGCGGGCACAGATACGCAGTATTTT
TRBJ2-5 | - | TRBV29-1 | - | CSVGGLTRETQYF | TGCAGCGTGGGGGGGCTCACGCGGGAGACCCAGTACTTC
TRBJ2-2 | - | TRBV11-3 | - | CASGAETGELFF | TGTGCCAGCGGGGCGGAAACCGGGGAGCTGTTTTTT
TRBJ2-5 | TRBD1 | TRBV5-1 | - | CASSRLTGAGETQYF | TGCGCCAGCAGCCGCCTTACAGGGGCGGGAGAGACCCAGTACTTC
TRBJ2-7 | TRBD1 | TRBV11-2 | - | CASRRQGISEQYF | TGTGCCAGCAGACGACAGGGTATTAGCGAGCAGTACTTC
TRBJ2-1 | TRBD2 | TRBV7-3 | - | CASSLTAGASHEQFF | TGTGCCAGCAGCTTAACAGCGGGAGCCAGCCATGAGCAGTTCTTC
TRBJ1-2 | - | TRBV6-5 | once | CASRAFPNYGYTF | TGTGCCAGCAGGGCATTTCCTAACTATGGCTACACCTTC
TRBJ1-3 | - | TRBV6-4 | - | CASRAYSGNTIYF | TGTGCCAGCAGGGCTTACTCTGGAAACACCATATATTTT
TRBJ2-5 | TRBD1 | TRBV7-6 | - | CASSPRTGQETQYF | TGTGCCAGCAGCCCTCGGACAGGCCAAGAGACCCAGTACTTC
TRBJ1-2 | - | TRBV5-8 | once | CASSPQGYFGYTF | TGTGCCAGCAGCCCGCAGGGTTATTTCGGCTACACCTTC
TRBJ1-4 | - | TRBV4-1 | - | CASSQVWGDNEKLFF | TGCGCCAGCAGCCAAGTGTGGGGCGATAATGAAAAACTGTTTTTT
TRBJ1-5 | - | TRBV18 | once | CASSPFSDQPQHF | TGTGCCAGCTCACCATTTAGTGATCAGCCCCAGCATTTT
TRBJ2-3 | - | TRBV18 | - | CASSLTGATDTQYF | TGTGCCAGCTCACTCACGGGAGCCACAGATACGCAGTATTTT
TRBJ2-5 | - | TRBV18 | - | CASSPPGRNLQETQYF | TGTGCCAGCTCACCACCGGGGAGGAACTTGCAAGAGACCCAGTACTTC
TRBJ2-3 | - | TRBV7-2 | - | CASSPSGLDTQYF | TGTGCCAGCAGTCCCAGCGGACTAGATACGCAGTATTTT
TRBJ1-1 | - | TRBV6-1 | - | CASSEVGHPNTEAFF | TGTGCCAGCAGTGAAGTGGGGCACCCGAACACTGAAGCTTTCTTT
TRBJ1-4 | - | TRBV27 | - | CASSSDTLNEKLFF | TGTGCCAGCAGTTCGGACACCCTTAATGAAAAACTGTTTTTT
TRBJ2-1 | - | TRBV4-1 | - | CASSLSASSYNEQFF | TGCGCCAGCAGCCTCAGCGCGAGCTCCTACAATGAGCAGTTCTTC
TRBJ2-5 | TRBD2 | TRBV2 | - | CASSYGTSGMGTQYF | TGTGCCAGCAGTTACGGGACTAGCGGGATGGGGACCCAGTACTTC
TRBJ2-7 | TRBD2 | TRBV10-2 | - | CASSVTGGGSYEQYF | TGCGCCAGCAGTGTGACGGGAGGGGGCTCCTACGAGCAGTACTTC